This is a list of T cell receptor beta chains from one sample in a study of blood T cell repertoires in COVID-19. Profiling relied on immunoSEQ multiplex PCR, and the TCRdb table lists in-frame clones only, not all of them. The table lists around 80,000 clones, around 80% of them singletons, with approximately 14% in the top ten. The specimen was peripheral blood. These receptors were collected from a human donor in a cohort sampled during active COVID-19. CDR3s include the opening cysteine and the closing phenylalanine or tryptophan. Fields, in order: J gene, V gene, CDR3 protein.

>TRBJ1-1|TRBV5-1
CASSPDPAGDTEAFF
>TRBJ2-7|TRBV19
CASSIDPTGLGYEQYF
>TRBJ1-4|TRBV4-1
CASSLIDRGSEKLFF
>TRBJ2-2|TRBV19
CASSPPGKNTGELFF
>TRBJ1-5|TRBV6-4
CASSDSFLTGAPQHF
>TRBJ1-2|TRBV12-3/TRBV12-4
CASSLDSYGYTF
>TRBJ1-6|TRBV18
CASSQQGADSYNSPLHF
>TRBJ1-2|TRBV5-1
CASSLHSNYGYTF
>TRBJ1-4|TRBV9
CASSKWGQGNNEKLFF
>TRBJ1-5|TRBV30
CAWSWTGTDQPQHF
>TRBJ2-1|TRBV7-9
CASSLASGGVDEQFF
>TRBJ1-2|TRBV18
CASSADRSNYGYTF
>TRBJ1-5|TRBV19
CASTIPGAAGQPQHF
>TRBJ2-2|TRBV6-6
CASNQRRVAWTGELFF
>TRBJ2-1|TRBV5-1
CASSLSDTNNEQFF
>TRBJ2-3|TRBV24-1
CATSDPLTDTQYF
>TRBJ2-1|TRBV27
CASSFVTGTGIHNEQFF
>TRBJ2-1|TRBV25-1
CASSVLDNRYNEQFF
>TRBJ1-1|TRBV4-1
CASSHPDRYTEAFF
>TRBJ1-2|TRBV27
CASSPRDRRFYGYTF
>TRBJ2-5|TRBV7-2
CASSARRVVGETQYF
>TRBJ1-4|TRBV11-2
CASSSGTAINEKLFF
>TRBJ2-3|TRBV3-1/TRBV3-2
CASSQGGGALADTQYF
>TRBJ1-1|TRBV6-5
CASSYEAYTEAFF
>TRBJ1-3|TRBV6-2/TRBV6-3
CASSYTGSGNTIYF
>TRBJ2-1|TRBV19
CASTPLAGGPEYEQFF
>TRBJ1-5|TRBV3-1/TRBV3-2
CASSHLYSNQPQHF
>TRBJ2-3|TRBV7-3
CASSFQPGTDTDTQYF
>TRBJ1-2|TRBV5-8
CASSLPGSKGGYTF
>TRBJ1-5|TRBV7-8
CASSQLNPNQPQHF
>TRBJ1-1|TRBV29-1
CSSRTGMNTEAFF
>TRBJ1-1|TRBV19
CASSLLPWAGRAFF
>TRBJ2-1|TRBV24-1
CATPGLADNEQFF
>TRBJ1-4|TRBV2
CASNDRRREKLFF
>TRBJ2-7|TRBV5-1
CASSPGGASGREQYF
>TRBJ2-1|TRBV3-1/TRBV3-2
CASSQVSISGNEQFF
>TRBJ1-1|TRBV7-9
CASSLGGSDNTEAFF
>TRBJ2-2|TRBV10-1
CASSAGTSGGSGGELFF
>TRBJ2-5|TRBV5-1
CASSFQSQLETQYF
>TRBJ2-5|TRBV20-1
CSADREETQYF